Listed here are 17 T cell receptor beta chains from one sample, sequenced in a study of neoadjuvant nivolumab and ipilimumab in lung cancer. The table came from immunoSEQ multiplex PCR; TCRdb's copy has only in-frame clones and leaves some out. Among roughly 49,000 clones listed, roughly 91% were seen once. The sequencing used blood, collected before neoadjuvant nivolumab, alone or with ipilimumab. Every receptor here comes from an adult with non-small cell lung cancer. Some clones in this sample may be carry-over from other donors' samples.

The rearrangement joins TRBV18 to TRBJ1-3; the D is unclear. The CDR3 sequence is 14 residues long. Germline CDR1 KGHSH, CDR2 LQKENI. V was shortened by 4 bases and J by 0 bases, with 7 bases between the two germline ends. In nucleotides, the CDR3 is TGTGCCAGCTCACTAGGGAGCTCTGGAAACACCATATATTTT. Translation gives CASSLGSSGNTIYF.

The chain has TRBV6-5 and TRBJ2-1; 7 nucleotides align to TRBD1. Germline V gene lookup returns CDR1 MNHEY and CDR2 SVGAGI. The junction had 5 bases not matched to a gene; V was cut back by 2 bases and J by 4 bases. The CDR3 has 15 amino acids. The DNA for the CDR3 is TGTGCCAGCAGTTACGAGACAGGGATATACAATGAGCAGTTCTTC. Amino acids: CASSYETGIYNEQFF.

CDR3 bases: TGTGCCACCAGCAAGGGGCAGGGTAACGCCTTCTATGGCTACACCTTC. Protein sequence: CATSKGQGNAFYGYTF. The rearrangement joins TRBV15 to TRBJ1-2; D is possibly TRBD1 (5 bases). CDR3 size: 16 residues. The germline CDR1 and CDR2 sequences are LNHNV and YYDKDF (reference sequence). V lost 4 bases and J 4 bases, leaving 19 bases between the germline ends.

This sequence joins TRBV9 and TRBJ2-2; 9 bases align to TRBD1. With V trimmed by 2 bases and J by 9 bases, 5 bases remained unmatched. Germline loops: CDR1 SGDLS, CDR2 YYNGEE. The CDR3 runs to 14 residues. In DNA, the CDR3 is TGTGCCAGCAGCGTGGGGGGACAGGGACGGGAGCTGTTTTTT. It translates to CASSVGGQGRELFF.

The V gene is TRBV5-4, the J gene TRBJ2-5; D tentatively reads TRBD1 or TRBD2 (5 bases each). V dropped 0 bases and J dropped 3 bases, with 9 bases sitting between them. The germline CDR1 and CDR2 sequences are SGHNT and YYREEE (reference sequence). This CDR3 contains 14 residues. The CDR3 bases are TGTGCCAGCAGCTTGGTAGGGACGAAAGAGACCCAGTACTTC. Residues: CASSLVGTKETQYF.

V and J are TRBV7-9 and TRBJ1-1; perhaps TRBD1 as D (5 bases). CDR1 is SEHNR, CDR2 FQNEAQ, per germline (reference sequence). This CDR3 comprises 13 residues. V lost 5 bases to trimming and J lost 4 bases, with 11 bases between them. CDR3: CASSPAGGTEAFF. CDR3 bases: TGTGCCAGCAGCCCGGCCGGGGGCACTGAAGCTTTCTTT.

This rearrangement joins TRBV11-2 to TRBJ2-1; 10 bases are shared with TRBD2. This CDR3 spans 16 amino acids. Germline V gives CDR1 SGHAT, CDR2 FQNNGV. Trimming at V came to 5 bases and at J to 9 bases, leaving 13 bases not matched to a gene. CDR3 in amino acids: CASSPELAGRRGEQFF. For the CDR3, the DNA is TGTGCCAGCAGCCCCGAACTAGCGGGAAGGAGGGGTGAGCAGTTCTTC. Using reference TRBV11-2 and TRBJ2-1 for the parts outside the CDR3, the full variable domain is EAGVAQSPRYKIIEKRQSVAFWCNPISGHATLYWYQQILGQGPKLLIQFQNNGVVDDSQLPKDRFSAERLKGVDSTLKIQPAKLEDSAVYLCASSPELAGRRGEQFFGPGTRLTVL.

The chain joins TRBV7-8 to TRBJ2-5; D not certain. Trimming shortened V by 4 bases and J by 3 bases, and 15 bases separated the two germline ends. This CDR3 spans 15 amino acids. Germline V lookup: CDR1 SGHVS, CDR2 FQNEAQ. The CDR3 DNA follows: TGTGCCAGCAGCTCTATCCCGACGCCCGAAGAGACCCAGTACTTC. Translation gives CASSSIPTPEETQYF.

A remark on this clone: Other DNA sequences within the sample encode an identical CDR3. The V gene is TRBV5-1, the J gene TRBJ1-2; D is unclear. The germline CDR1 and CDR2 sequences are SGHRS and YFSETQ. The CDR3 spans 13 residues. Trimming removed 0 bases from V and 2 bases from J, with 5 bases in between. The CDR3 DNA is TGCGCCAGCAGCTTGGATAGCAACTATGGCTACACCTTC. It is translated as CASSLDSNYGYTF.

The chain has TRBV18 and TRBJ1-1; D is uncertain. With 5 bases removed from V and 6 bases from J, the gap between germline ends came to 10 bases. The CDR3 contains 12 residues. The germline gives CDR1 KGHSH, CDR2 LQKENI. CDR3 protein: CASSTVTAEAFF. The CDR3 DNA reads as TGTGCCAGCTCAACGGTTACGGCTGAAGCTTTCTTT.

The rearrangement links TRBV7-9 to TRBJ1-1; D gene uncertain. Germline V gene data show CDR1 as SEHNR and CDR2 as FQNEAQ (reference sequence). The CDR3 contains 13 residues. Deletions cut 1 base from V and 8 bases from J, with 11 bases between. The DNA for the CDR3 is TGTGCCAGCAGCTTAGGGCAGCCCGGGGAAGCTTTCTTT. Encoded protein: CASSLGQPGEAFF.

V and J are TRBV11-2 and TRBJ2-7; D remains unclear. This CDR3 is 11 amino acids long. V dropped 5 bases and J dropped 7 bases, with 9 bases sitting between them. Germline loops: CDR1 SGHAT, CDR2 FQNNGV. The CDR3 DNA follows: TGTGCCAGCAGCCCCGCGTCGGAGCAGTACTTC. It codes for CASSPASEQYF. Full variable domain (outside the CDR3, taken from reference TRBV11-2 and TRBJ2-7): EAGVAQSPRYKIIEKRQSVAFWCNPISGHATLYWYQQILGQGPKLLIQFQNNGVVDDSQLPKDRFSAERLKGVDSTLKIQPAKLEDSAVYLCASSPASEQYFGPGTRLTVT.

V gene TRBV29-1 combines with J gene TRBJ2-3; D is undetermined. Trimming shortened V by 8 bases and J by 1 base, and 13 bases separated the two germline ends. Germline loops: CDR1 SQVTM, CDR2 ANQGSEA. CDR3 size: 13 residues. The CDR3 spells CSISERRTDTQYF. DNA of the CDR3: TGCAGCATCAGTGAGCGCCGCACAGATACGCAGTATTTT.

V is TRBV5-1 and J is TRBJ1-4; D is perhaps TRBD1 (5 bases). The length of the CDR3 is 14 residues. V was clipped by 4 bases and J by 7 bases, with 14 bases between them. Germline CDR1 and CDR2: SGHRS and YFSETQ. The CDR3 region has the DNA TGCGCCAGCAGCCCGGGACGGGGTGGTGAAAAACTGTTTTTT. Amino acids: CASSPGRGGEKLFF. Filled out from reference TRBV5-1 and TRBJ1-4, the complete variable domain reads KAGVTQTPRYLIKTRGQQVTLSCSPISGHRSVSWYQQTPGQGLQFLFEYFSETQRNKGNFPGRFSGRQFSNSRSEMNVSTLELGDSALYLCASSPGRGGEKLFFGSGTQLSVL.

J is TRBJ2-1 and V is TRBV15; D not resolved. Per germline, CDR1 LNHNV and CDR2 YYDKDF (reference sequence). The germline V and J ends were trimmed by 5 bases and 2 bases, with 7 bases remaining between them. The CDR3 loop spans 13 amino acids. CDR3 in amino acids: CATSVPPYNEQFF. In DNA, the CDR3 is TGTGCCACCAGCGTACCCCCCTACAATGAGCAGTTCTTC.

The CDR3 sequence is CASNRDKTNYGYTF. As DNA, the CDR3 is TGTGCCAGTAATCGGGACAAAACCAACTATGGCTACACCTTC. V and J are TRBV19 and TRBJ1-2; D might be TRBD1 (6 bases). Germline CDR1 is LNHDA and CDR2 is SQIVND (reference sequence). The CDR3 covers 14 residues. The V end was cut by 7 bases, the J end by 2 bases, with 14 bases between.

CDR3 sequence: CASSEELGGVEPQHF. CDR3 nucleotides: TGTGCCAGCAGTGAAGAGTTAGGGGGCGTTGAGCCCCAGCATTTT. This chain uses TRBV2 with TRBJ1-5; 7 positions match TRBD1. J lost 8 bases, V lost 1 base, and 8 bases had no gene match. From germline, CDR1 is SNHLY and CDR2 FYNNEI. This CDR3 spans 15 amino acids.